Presented here are 12 T cell receptor beta chains from one specimen sequenced in a study of post-analysis software for immune sequencing data. No antigen has been assigned to these receptors. Study results and caveats: Patients had higher frequencies than controls of roughly five TRBV segments, including TRBV5-6, TRBV5-1 and TRBV20-1.

The library was made from cDNA and included unique molecular identifiers. Each CDR3 protein is one row after TCRdb ran MiXCR on the PCR reads. The data contain some 690,000 distinct CDR3 sequences, 30% of them seen just once; the ten biggest clones take up around 0.6%. Sequenced: blood. These receptors all stem from a girl aged 10-17 years with multiple sclerosis.

This sequence joins TRBV5-1 and TRBJ2-7; 7 bases are shared with TRBD2. Germline V gives CDR1 SGHRS, CDR2 YFSETQ. The CDR3 covers 16 residues. The V segment lost 4 bases and the J segment 2 bases; nucleotides outside the gene matches: 12. CDR3 residues: CASSDIGGGLTYEQYF. The CDR3 DNA is TGCGCCAGCAGCGATATTGGCGGGGGACTCACCTACGAGCAGTACTTC.

Comment on this clonotype: This could be a read error, since a much larger clone is one nucleotide away. This chain connects TRBV6-5 to TRBJ2-7; D possibly corresponds to TRBD2 (6 bases). CDR1 is MNHEY and CDR2 is SVGAGI in the germline V gene. The ends were cut back, 6 bases at V and 3 bases at J, with 15 bases in the middle. CDR3 length: 14 residues. Here the CDR3 reads CASSPAGCDYEQYF. Here the CDR3 DNA reads TGTGCCAGCAGCCCCGCGGGGTGCGACTACGAGCAGTACTTC.

The chain links TRBV11-2 to TRBJ1-6; 7 positions agree with TRBD1. The V gene end was trimmed by 1 base and the J gene end by 8 bases; junction bases not matched to a gene: 5. Germline CDR1 and CDR2: SGHAT and FQNNGV. The CDR3 covers 15 residues. In nucleotides, the CDR3 is TGTGCCAGCAGCTTAGGGGGGACAGAGGATTCACCCCTCCACTTT. As protein: CASSLGGTEDSPLHF.

This clonotype was observed many times. The chain has TRBV20-1 and TRBJ2-3, with D unclear. This CDR3 is 11 amino acids long. Trimming shortened V by 0 bases and J by 7 bases, and 5 bases separated the two germline ends. Germline values: CDR1 DFQATT, CDR2 SNEGSKA (reference sequence). The CDR3 protein is CSARDPNTQYF. The CDR3 region has the DNA TGCAGTGCTAGAGACCCCAATACGCAGTATTTT.

The table lists this clonotype with a few counts. The chain joins TRBV5-6 to TRBJ1-2; perhaps TRBD1 as D (5 bases). Per germline, CDR1 SGHDT and CDR2 YYEEEE. V was shortened by 2 bases and J by 4 bases, with 9 bases between the two germline ends. CDR3 length: 13 amino acids. The CDR3 nucleotides read TGTGCCAGCAGCTTCCGGGACGGCTATGGCTACACCTTC. Protein: CASSFRDGYGYTF.

On this clonotype: The junction does not match germline at one end; this may be a read error. The J gene is TRBJ2-1, the V gene TRBV10-3; D is undetermined. The CDR3 extends over 15 amino acids. Looked up from germline, CDR1 is ENHRY and CDR2 is SYGVKD. The CDR3 DNA follows: TGTGCCATCAGTGAGTCCCTGGGAACTTACACTGAGCAGTTCTTC. Protein: CAISESLGTYTEQFF.

This clonotype was observed a handful of times. This chain links TRBV7-2 with TRBJ1-1, with D hard to call. The CDR3 length is 14 residues. V gave up 5 bases and J gave up 3 bases, with 13 bases separating them. CDR1 and CDR2 (germline): SGHTA, FQGNSA. The CDR3: CASSQLAPDTEAFF. DNA for the CDR3: TGTGCCAGCAGCCAACTGGCCCCGGACACTGAAGCTTTCTTT.

The chain employs TRBV11-2 and TRBJ2-5, with 9 nucleotides matching TRBD1. Germline CDR1 reads SGHAT; CDR2 reads FQNNGV. Trimming removed 4 bases from V and 5 bases from J; junction bases left unmatched: 5. The length of the CDR3 is 14 residues. CDR3 nucleotide sequence: TGTGCCAGCAGCTCGACGGACAGGGGTGAGACCCAGTACTTC. Its translation: CASSSTDRGETQYF. Variable domain in full (rest from reference TRBV11-2 and TRBJ2-5): EAGVAQSPRYKIIEKRQSVAFWCNPISGHATLYWYQQILGQGPKLLIQFQNNGVVDDSQLPKDRFSAERLKGVDSTLKIQPAKLEDSAVYLCASSSTDRGETQYFGPGTRLLVL.

The chain recombines TRBV7-9 with TRBJ1-5; D uncertain. The ends were cut back, 8 bases at V and 5 bases at J, with 10 bases in the middle. The CDR3 runs 12 residues. Germline-derived CDR1 and CDR2 are SEHNR and FQNEAQ (reference sequence). The DNA of the CDR3 is TGTGCCAGCCCGAGAAGGGATCAGCCCCAGCATTTT. Translation gives CASPRRDQPQHF.

A word on this clonotype: A read error may explain this, as a much larger clone is one base away. The CDR3 region is CSAFTGGTFGYTF. The CDR3 nucleotides read TGCAGTGCTTTTACAGGGGGCACGTTTGGCTACACCTTC. The chain uses TRBV20-1 and TRBJ1-2, with TRBD1 identical over 9 bases. The CDR3 totals 13 residues. Per germline, CDR1 DFQATT and CDR2 SNEGSKA (reference sequence). The J segment lost 7 bases and the V segment lost 5 bases, leaving 8 bases of the junction unmatched.

This clonotype was picked up a small number of times. The genes are TRBV20-1 and TRBJ1-2; tentatively, D is TRBD1 (5 bases). The length of the CDR3 is 14 residues. The germline V and J ends were trimmed by 0 bases and 4 bases, with 12 bases remaining between them. CDR1 and CDR2 (germline): DFQATT, SNEGSKA (reference sequence). CDR3 sequence: CSAREGGFGYGYTF. The CDR3 DNA is TGCAGTGCTAGAGAGGGGGGGTTTGGCTATGGCTACACCTTC.

V is TRBV29-1 and J is TRBJ1-5; the D gene is possibly TRBD1 (5 bases). Between the trimmed V and J ends, which lost 4 bases and 3 bases, there was a span of 7 bases. The CDR3 loop spans 12 amino acids. The germline gives CDR1 SQVTM, CDR2 ANQGSEA. The DNA of the CDR3 is TGCAGCGTTGGACAGCTCAATCAGCCCCAGCATTTT. Its protein product is CSVGQLNQPQHF.